Below are 11 T cell receptor beta chains sequenced from a single sample in a study of CD8+CD57+ T cells in acquired aplastic anemia. Flow cytometry had shown expanded CD8+CD57+ cells in the patients chosen for sequencing. TCR beta VDJ combinations and CDR3 sequences were profiled from genomic DNA. TCRdb re-called the reads through MiXCR, storing one row per CDR3 protein. The table lists fewer than 200,000 distinct CDR3 sequences, less than 50% of them singletons. The specimen sequenced was sorted CD4+, CD8+, or CD8+CD57+ T cells (not recorded which) from PBMCs. These TCRs come from a human donor with aplastic anemia.

This chain joins TRBV10-3 and TRBJ1-1, with D possibly being TRBD1 (6 bases). The germline V gene encodes CDR1 ENHRY and CDR2 SYGVKD. V gave up 7 bases and J gave up 1 base, with 13 bases separating them. This CDR3 is 14 amino acids long. The CDR3 region has the DNA TGTGCCATCAACCCGGGACACCCGAACACTGAAGCTTTCTTT. It yields the protein CAINPGHPNTEAFF.

The chain joins TRBV19 to TRBJ1-5, with D unclear. This CDR3 spans 13 amino acids. V was cut by 9 bases and J by 4 bases, with 13 bases left in between. Germline CDR1 LNHDA, CDR2 SQIVND (reference sequence). As DNA, the CDR3 is TGTGCCAGCCGTCTACTGGGTAATCAGCCCCAGCATTTT. This gives the protein CASRLLGNQPQHF.

This sequence joins TRBV29-1 and TRBJ1-1; weak D call: TRBD1 (5 bases). Per germline, CDR1 SQVTM and CDR2 ANQGSEA. V lost 6 bases and J lost 8, with 19 bases in between. CDR3 length: 13 amino acids. The CDR3: CSVPGHEASEAFF. DNA of the CDR3: TGCAGCGTGCCGGGGCATGAGGCGTCCGAAGCTTTCTTT.

V usage is TRBV6-1 and J usage is TRBJ2-1; tentative D call: TRBD2 (6 bases). The V gene's germline CDR1 is MNHNS and CDR2 SASEGT. This CDR3 region has 17 residues. The germline V and J ends were trimmed by 6 bases and 0 bases, with 18 bases remaining between them. CDR3 residues: CASSSLGRLSSYNEQFF. CDR3 coding DNA: TGTGCCAGCAGCTCCCTAGGGAGGTTGAGCTCCTACAATGAGCAGTTCTTC.

Concerning this clonotype itself: Sequence at one end of the junction differs from germline and may be a read error. The rearrangement uses TRBV5-4 and TRBJ1-4; D remains ambiguous. The germline CDR1 and CDR2 sequences are SGHNT and YYREEE (reference sequence). The CDR3 is 17 amino acids. The CDR3 protein is CASSLDRAEATNEKLFF. The CDR3 nucleotides are TGTGCCAGCAGCTTGGATCGGGCCGAAGCAACTAATGAGAAACTGTTTTTT.

For the CDR3, the DNA is TGTGCCACCAGCTCAGTAGGGGGTAACACCGGGGAGCTGTTTTTT. As protein: CATSSVGGNTGELFF. V usage is TRBV2 and J usage is TRBJ2-2; possibly TRBD1 for D (6 bases). Per germline, CDR1 SNHLY and CDR2 FYNNEI. Trimming pared 10 bases from V and 2 bases from J, leaving 17 bases between. CDR3 length: 15 amino acids.

This sequence joins TRBV20-1 and TRBJ1-6; 9 nucleotides align to TRBD1. Looked up from germline, CDR1 is DFQATT and CDR2 is SNEGSKA (reference sequence). With 5 bases clipped from V and 6 bases from J, the junction kept 2 bases outside the gene matches. CDR3 size: 13 residues. The CDR3 sequence is CSAEGQGNSPLHF. The CDR3, as DNA: TGCAGTGCTGAGGGACAGGGTAATTCACCCCTCCACTTT.

This clonotype was detected ten times or more. The chain has TRBV2 and TRBJ1-1; TRBD1 might be the D (5 bases). Germline CDR1 and CDR2: SNHLY and FYNNEI. The CDR3 consists of 13 residues. V shed 7 bases and J shed 5 bases, with 14 bases lying between them. CDR3 residues: CASTQGEGTEAFF. CDR3 nucleotide sequence: TGTGCCAGCACTCAGGGAGAGGGGACTGAAGCTTTCTTT.

This chain uses TRBV5-4 with TRBJ2-3; D not resolved. Trimming left V 4 bases short and J 2 bases short, with 5 bases between. The CDR3 covers 12 residues. The V gene's germline CDR1 is SGHNT and CDR2 YYREEE (reference sequence). CDR3 bases: TGTGCCAGCAGCCGATTCACAGATACGCAGTATTTT. It yields the protein CASSRFTDTQYF.

This clonotype was observed at least ten times. The chain is built from TRBV7-2 and TRBJ1-1; D gene uncertain. Trimming left V 1 base short and J 9 bases short, with 9 bases between. This CDR3 region has 12 residues. Per the germline V gene, CDR1 is SGHTA and CDR2 is FQGNSA. The CDR3 region is CASSLERAKAFF. The DNA for the CDR3 is TGTGCCAGCAGCTTAGAAAGGGCCAAAGCTTTCTTT.

This clonotype has at least ten counts. This rearrangement joins TRBV2 to TRBJ2-7, with 8 bases lining up with TRBD2. Per germline, CDR1 SNHLY and CDR2 FYNNEI. There are 18 residues in the CDR3. The V and J ends lost 5 bases and 1 base, in that order; junction bases with no gene match: 16. The CDR3 reads CASSLRRSSGGNSYEQYF. The CDR3 DNA reads as TGTGCCAGCAGTCTGAGGCGGTCAAGCGGGGGTAATTCCTACGAGCAGTACTTC.